This passage covers 2 T cell receptor beta chains from one sample sequenced in a study of CD8+ T cells in alopecia areata. It was cDNA, reverse transcribed from extracted RNA, that served as the sequencing template. The data were produced by immunoSEQ multiplex PCR, yet TCRdb's version contains in-frame clones alone and is incomplete. Found here are around 300,000 clones, no singletons; the ten largest cover less than 1.5%. After pooling, cutaneous lymph node cells were sorted with CD4, CD8alpha, NKG2D, NKG2ACE and other markers. The sample was CD4+ T cells sorted from a lymph node. These receptors all come from a C3H/HeJ mouse with alopecia areata. MHC haplotype of the strain: H2-k.

The table lists this clone with many counts. The genes are named according to mouse. The DNA ends 3 residues before the CDR3 does, and the rest of the CDR3 is filled in from the germline J gene. The same CDR3 arises from other DNA sequences in this sample as well. The rearrangement joins TRBV1 to TRBJ1-6; 7 bases agree with TRBD1. TRBJ1-6 is recorded as an ORF, its role being uncertain. The ends lost 3 bases at V and 3 bases at J; junction bases unmatched: 2. Germline V gene sequence: CDR1 NSQYPW, CDR2 LRSPGD (reference sequence). The CDR3 runs 15 residues. The CDR3 loop reads CTCSARDSYNSPLYF. CDR3 bases read: TGCACCTGCAGTGCCCGGGACAGCTATAATTCGCCC.

Concerning this clone itself: Germline and genes: mouse. The read ends 3 residues before the CDR3 terminus; that terminus is restored from the germline J gene. The V gene is TRBV13-2, the J gene TRBJ1-6; a weak D match, TRBD1 (6 bases). TRBJ1-6 is marked as an open reading frame, function uncertain. CDR1 NNHNN and CDR2 SYGAGS come from the germline V gene (reference sequence). The CDR3 totals 16 residues. Trimming removed 0 bases from V and 2 bases from J, with 9 bases in between. The CDR3 DNA, read in part, is TGTGCCAGCGGTGATGAGGGGGGCGCCTATAATTCGCCC. Its translation is CASGDEGGAYNSP. The full-length CDR3 reads as CASGDEGGAYNSPLYF.